The source of this TCR beta chain is a study of T cell responses to AZD1222 COVID-19 vaccine. Study-wide findings and caveats: Two AZD1222 administrations were followed by greater Spike-specific TCR breadth and depth. No day 14 peak samples; only post-peak repertoires were characterized. Reports say nearly half of spike-specific TCRs go after unmutated variant regions.

About this clone: Its antigen remains unidentified.

Trimming cost V 6 bases and J 6 bases; bases outside gene matches: 3. CDR1 and CDR2 from the germline V gene are ENHRY and SYGVKD. There are 13 residues in the CDR3. Clones were read by immunoSEQ multiplex PCR, and TCRdb kept only the in-frame ones, dropping some. The profile shows some 140,000 clones, 65% to 90% of them singletons. The V call is TRBV10-3, the J call TRBJ1-1; 11 bases match TRBD1. Specimen: peripheral blood, collected 28 days after the second dose of the MenACWY control vaccine. The source is an adult who received the MenACWY meningococcal vaccine as a control. CDR3 DNA: TGTGCCATCAGCGGGACAGGGGGGTCTGAAGCTTTCTTT. This translates into CAISGTGGSEAFF.